This T cell receptor beta chain comes out of a study of monozygotic twins with cystic fibrosis. Study-wide context: Libraries were built from approximately 3 micrograms of fragmented DNA using about 14 PCR cycles.

Clones were sequenced by immunoSEQ multiplex PCR, and TCRdb holds only the in-frame ones, with some missing. The sample has 25,000 to 30,000 clones, over 75% seen once. CDR1 is MNHNS, CDR2 SASEGT, per germline. The CDR3 loop spans 14 amino acids. V lost 4 bases and J 2 bases, leaving 8 bases between the germline ends. Regarding the study as a whole: J usage was most co-twin-similar in 8 of 16 pairs, V in 13. Unrelated CF individuals shared fewer identical clonotypes than monozygotic CF twins.

Worth noting for this clone: Antigen specificity is unknown.

The chain combines TRBV6-1 with TRBJ2-2; D is undetermined. Sequencing was done on a sample of blood. The sequence came from a girl aged 2 to 9 with cystic fibrosis. CDR3 amino acids: CASSALRNTGELFF. As DNA, the CDR3 is TGTGCCAGCAGTGCCCTAAGAAACACCGGGGAGCTGTTTTTT.